The T cell receptor beta chain under discussion was sequenced for a study of shared clonotypes between healthy human individuals. In the study overall: Donor ages ranged 18 to 49 years: a couple of women, a few men.

Deep-level settings were used for running the assay. Profiled with immunoSEQ multiplex PCR; TCRdb holds only in-frame clones, not every one. The repertoire holds 2,500,000 or so clones, around nine tenths seen once, with roughly 0.14% in the top ten. In germline, CDR1 is SGHTA, CDR2 FQGNSA. The CDR3 has 13 amino acids. V gave up 9 bases and J gave up 5 bases, with 17 bases separating them. The TCR originated in a man aged 18-30 years in good health. The rearrangement links TRBV7-2 to TRBJ2-7; perhaps TRBD2 as D (6 bases). The specimen was naive CD4+ T cells sorted from blood. This sample's subset: CD45RA+ positively selected. The CDR3 coding sequence is TGTGCCAGTACGGGACTCACCAGGGACGAGCAGTACTTC. Residues: CASTGLTRDEQYF.